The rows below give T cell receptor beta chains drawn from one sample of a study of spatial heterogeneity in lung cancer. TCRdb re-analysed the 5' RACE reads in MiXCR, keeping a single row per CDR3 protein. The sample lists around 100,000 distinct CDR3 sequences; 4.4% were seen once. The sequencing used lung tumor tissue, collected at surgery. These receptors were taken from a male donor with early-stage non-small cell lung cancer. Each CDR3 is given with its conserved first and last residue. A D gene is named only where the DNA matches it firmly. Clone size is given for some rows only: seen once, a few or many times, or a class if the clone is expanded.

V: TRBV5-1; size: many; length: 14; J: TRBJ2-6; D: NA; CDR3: CASREASGANVLTF; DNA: TGCGCCAGCAGGGAAGCTTCCGGGGCCAACGTCCTGACTTTC
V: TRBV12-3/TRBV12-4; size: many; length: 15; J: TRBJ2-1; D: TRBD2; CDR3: CASSLAGGEGNEQFF; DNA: TGTGCCAGCAGTTTAGCGGGAGGGGAGGGCAATGAGCAGTTCTTC
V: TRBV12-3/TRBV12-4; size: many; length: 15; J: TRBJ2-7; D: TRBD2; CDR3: CASSLVQGGNDEQYF; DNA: TGTGCCAGCAGTTTAGTGCAGGGAGGGAACGACGAGCAGTACTTC
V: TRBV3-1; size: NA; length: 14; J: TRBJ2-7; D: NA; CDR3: CASSHGRAPYEQYF; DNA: TGTGCCAGCAGCCACGGGCGTGCCCCCTACGAGCAGTACTTC
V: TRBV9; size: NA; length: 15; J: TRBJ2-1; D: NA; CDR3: CASSRTRDELNEQFF; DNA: TGTGCCAGCAGCCGTACCCGGGACGAATTGAATGAGCAGTTCTTC
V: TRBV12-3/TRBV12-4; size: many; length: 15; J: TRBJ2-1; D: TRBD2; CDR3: CASSLTSGAYNEQFF; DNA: TGTGCCAGCAGCTTAACTAGCGGAGCCTACAATGAGCAGTTCTTC
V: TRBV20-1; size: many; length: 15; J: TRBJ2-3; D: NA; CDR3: CSAPRRASGTDTQYF; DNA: TGCAGCGCCCCTCGGCGGGCGTCGGGCACAGATACGCAGTATTTT
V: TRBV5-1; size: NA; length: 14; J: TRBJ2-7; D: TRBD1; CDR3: CASSVAGGSYEQYF; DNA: TGCGCCAGCAGCGTCGCAGGGGGTTCCTACGAGCAGTACTTC
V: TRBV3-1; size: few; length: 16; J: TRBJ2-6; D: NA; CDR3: CASSQGLLSGANVLTF; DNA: TGTGCCAGCAGCCAAGGGCTCCTCTCTGGGGCCAACGTCCTGACTTTC
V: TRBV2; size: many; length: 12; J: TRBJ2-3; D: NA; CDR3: CASSDETDTQYF; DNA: TGTGCCAGCAGTGACGAGACAGATACGCAGTATTTT
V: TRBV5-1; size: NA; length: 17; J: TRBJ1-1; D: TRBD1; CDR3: CASSLGTAQIMNTEAFF; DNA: TGCGCCAGCAGCCTAGGGACAGCACAAATTATGAACACTGAAGCTTTCTTT
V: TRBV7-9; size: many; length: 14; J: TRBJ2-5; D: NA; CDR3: CASSLDRGKETQYF; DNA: TGTGCCAGCAGCTTAGACCGGGGGAAGGAGACCCAGTACTTC
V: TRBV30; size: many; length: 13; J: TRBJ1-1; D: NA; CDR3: CAWARGSNTEAFF; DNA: TGTGCCTGGGCGAGGGGGTCGAACACTGAAGCTTTCTTT
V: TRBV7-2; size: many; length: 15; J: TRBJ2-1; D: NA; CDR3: CASSLAKGRLQEQFF; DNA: TGTGCCAGCAGCTTAGCAAAGGGACGACTACAAGAGCAGTTCTTC
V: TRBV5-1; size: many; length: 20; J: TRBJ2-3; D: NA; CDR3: CASSLDRRLPPGGPRDTQYF; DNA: TGCGCCAGCAGCCTGGACAGACGATTACCGCCCGGAGGGCCCCGCGATACGCAGTATTTT
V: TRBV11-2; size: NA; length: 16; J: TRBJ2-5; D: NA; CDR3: CASSSFMDSSQETQYF; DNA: TGTGCCAGCAGCTCCTTCATGGACAGTAGTCAAGAGACCCAGTACTTC